This passage covers 7 T cell receptor beta chains from one sample sequenced in a study of blood T cell repertoires in COVID-19. This table comes from immunoSEQ multiplex PCR, and its TCRdb copy is limited to in-frame clones, with some not included. The data show 190,000 or so clones, about 80% seen once. Sequenced input: peripheral blood. These receptors all stem from a human donor with acute or convalescent COVID-19. The donor label of this sample is uncertain.

The chain carries TRBV2 and TRBJ2-1; D unresolved. The CDR3 is 15 amino acids. V was clipped by 4 bases and J by 8 bases, with 18 bases between them. In germline, CDR1 is SNHLY, CDR2 FYNNEI. CDR3 sequence (DNA): TGTGCCAGCAGTGTCCGTTCCCCCCGGTTGGATGAGCAGTTCTTC. Encoded protein: CASSVRSPRLDEQFF.

The gene calls are TRBV9 and TRBJ2-1; D possibly corresponds to TRBD1 (6 bases). The CDR3 is 14 residues long. Deletions cut 4 bases from V and 0 bases from J, with 8 bases between. Per the germline V gene, CDR1 is SGDLS and CDR2 is YYNGEE. The CDR3 coding sequence is TGTGCCAGCAGCCAACAGGGCTCCTACAATGAGCAGTTCTTC. Its protein product is CASSQQGSYNEQFF.

This clone was counted a single time. This chain uses TRBV6-6 with TRBJ1-2; 7 bases line up with TRBD1. This CDR3 has 12 residues. Trimming at V came to 2 bases and at J to 9 bases, leaving 3 bases not matched to a gene. Per germline, CDR1 MNHNY and CDR2 SVGAGI (reference sequence). The DNA for the CDR3 is TGTGCCAGCAGTTACAGGGGGCGGAGCTACACCTTC. Translated, it gives CASSYRGRSYTF.

The chain uses TRBV23-1 and TRBJ1-5, with TRBD1 identical over 10 bases. TRBV23-1 is marked as an open reading frame, function uncertain. J gave up 4 bases and V 2 bases, and 8 bases lay outside the gene matches. This CDR3 comprises 17 residues. DNA for the CDR3: TGCGCCAGCAGTCAAGTCCGACAGGGGGCTTGGAATCAGCCCCAGCATTTT. It translates to CASSQVRQGAWNQPQHF.

This clone was seen a few times. The chain is built from TRBV5-1 and TRBJ1-5; D is ambiguous. This CDR3 has 15 residues. Deletions cut 0 bases from V and 5 bases from J, with 12 bases between. CDR1 and CDR2 (germline): SGHRS, YFSETQ. CDR3 nucleotides: TGCGCCAGCAGCTTGGATCCGGGATACGATCAGCCCCAGCATTTT. Protein product: CASSLDPGYDQPQHF.

The chain uses TRBV7-9 and TRBJ2-5; tentatively, D is TRBD1 (5 bases). The ends were cut back, 5 bases at V and 4 bases at J, with 11 bases in the middle. Germline V gene sequence: CDR1 SEHNR, CDR2 FQNEAQ (reference sequence). This CDR3 has 13 amino acids. CDR3 DNA: TGTGCCAGCAGCCTAGGGGCACTAGAGACCCAGTACTTC. Protein sequence: CASSLGALETQYF.

This clone was found once. The chain uses TRBV7-2 and TRBJ2-3, with 7 bases matching TRBD2. CDR3 size: 16 residues. The germline V gene has CDR1 SGHTA and CDR2 FQGNSA. J lost 2 bases, V lost 1 base, and 6 bases had no gene match. The CDR3 nucleotides read TGTGCCAGCAGCTTAGTGGCTAGCGGTTTCACAGATACGCAGTATTTT. This gives the protein CASSLVASGFTDTQYF.